This TCR beta chain was captured in a study of cytomegalovirus exposure and HLA in healthy donors. General observations from the study: The study labeled 180 or so TCR beta chains cytomegalovirus-associated.

Libraries were prepared by immunoSEQ multiplex PCR; TCRdb keeps only in-frame clonotypes and omits some of them. Counted here are about 76,000 clones, about 93% occurring once; the ten biggest clones make up under 2%. Concerning this clone: Antigen specificity is unknown.

The CDR3 is made up of 15 amino acids. CDR1 and CDR2 (germline): WSHSY, SAAADI. V lost 7 bases and J lost 8; bases outside the gene matches: 14. The chain joins TRBV10-2 to TRBJ1-2, with TRBD1 identical over 9 bases. Sequencing used PBMCs. The source is a woman aged 18-35 years in good health and CMV-seropositive. The CDR3 nucleotides are TGCGCCAGCAAAGAGTTTACGGGACAGGGTGCCGGCTACACCTTC. Amino acid sequence: CASKEFTGQGAGYTF.